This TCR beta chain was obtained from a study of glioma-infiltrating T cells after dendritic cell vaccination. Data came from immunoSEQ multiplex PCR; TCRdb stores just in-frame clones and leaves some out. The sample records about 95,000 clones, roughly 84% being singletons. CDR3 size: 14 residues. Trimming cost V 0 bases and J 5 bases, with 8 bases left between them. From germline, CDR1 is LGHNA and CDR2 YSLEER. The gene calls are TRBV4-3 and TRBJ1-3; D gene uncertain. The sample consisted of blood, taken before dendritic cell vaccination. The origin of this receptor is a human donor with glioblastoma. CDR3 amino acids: CASSQDNERNTIYF. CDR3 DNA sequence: TGCGCCAGCAGCCAAGATAATGAGAGAAACACCATATATTTT.